Included here is one T cell receptor beta chain sequence, with context. The data belong to a study of shared clonotypes between healthy human individuals. Profiled with immunoSEQ multiplex PCR; TCRdb holds only in-frame clones, not every one. The table has about 1.5 million clones, around 98% seen once. Those who donated, Caucasian adults without exception, all lived in Nashville, Tennessee. Per the germline V gene, CDR1 is MRHNA and CDR2 is SNTAGT. This CDR3 is 14 amino acids long. V lost 5 bases, J lost 5 bases, and 13 bases lay in between. The receptor comes from a man between 25 and 39 years old in good health. V usage is TRBV6-4 and J usage is TRBJ2-1; perhaps TRBD1 as D (6 bases). Sequences were obtained from naive CD4+ T cells sorted from blood. Documented subset: CD45RA+ positively selected. This chain's CDR3 is CASSTQGQNNEQFF. The CDR3 DNA sequence: TGTGCCAGCAGTACTCAGGGGCAAAACAATGAGCAGTTCTTC.